Shown below are 25 T cell receptor beta chains from a single sample sequenced in a study of regulatory T cells in long-lasting Graves disease. The sample's time point: newly diagnosed GD, antithyroid drugs for less than 3 months. PBMCs provided the RNA from which the TCR library was made. HTBI primers from iRepertoire and Arm-PCR of CDR3 regions yielded the TCR beta libraries. TCRdb itself ran the multiplex PCR reads through MiXCR, one entry per CDR3 protein. The table shows roughly 400,000 distinct CDR3 sequences, with 15% occurring only once. These data were likewise used in another study, on T cells in Graves' hyperthyroidism and ophthalmopathy.

Material: peripheral blood mononuclear cells (PBMCs), obtained at new diagnosis, from a patient treated with antithyroid drugs. The receptor source for this set is a woman aged 40 to 50 with Graves disease.

V gene TRBV20-1 combines with J gene TRBJ1-2, with D unresolved. The V gene lost 6 bases and the J gene lost 2 bases, with 10 bases spanning the gap. The germline CDR1 and CDR2 sequences are DFQATT and SNEGSKA (reference sequence). CDR3 length equals 12 residues. This CDR3 reads CSARQLNYGYTF. The CDR3, as DNA: TGCAGTGCGCGTCAGTTAAACTATGGCTACACCTTC.

This clonotype was recorded many times. This sequence joins TRBV10-3 and TRBJ1-5; a weak D match, TRBD1 (5 bases). The CDR3 runs to 13 residues. V was trimmed by 10 bases and J by 1 base, leaving 11 bases between them. Germline V gene data show CDR1 as ENHRY and CDR2 as SYGVKD. The CDR3 here is CATQGLSNQPQHF. The CDR3, as DNA: TGTGCCACCCAGGGTCTGAGCAATCAGCCCCAGCATTTT.

This clonotype was seen many times. The V gene is TRBV11-3, the J gene TRBJ2-7; D gene uncertain. This CDR3 is 14 amino acids long. V was shortened by 3 bases and J by 2 bases, with 11 bases between the two germline ends. Germline V gene lookup returns CDR1 SGHNT and CDR2 YENEEA. Here the CDR3 reads CASSFERKAYEQYF. CDR3 nucleotides: TGTGCCAGCAGCTTTGAACGGAAAGCCTACGAGCAGTACTTC.

This clonotype was seen at least ten times. The chain couples TRBV12-3 or TRBV12-4 to TRBJ1-3, with D possibly TRBD1 on 5 matching bases. The CDR3 is made up of 15 amino acids. V was pared by 6 bases and J by 0 bases, with 12 bases between. The CDR3 region has the DNA TGTGCCAGCAGGGAACAGGTTATCTCTGGAAACACCATATATTTT. Its protein is CASREQVISGNTIYF.

This clonotype was observed at least ten times. The chain couples TRBV18 to TRBJ2-7; 8 bases map to TRBD1. Trimming cost V 0 bases and J 3 bases; bases outside gene matches: 4. The CDR3 consists of 15 residues. CDR1 and CDR2 from the germline V gene are KGHSH and LQKENI. CDR3 loop: CASSPPWGQDYEQYF. CDR3 sequence (DNA): TGTGCCAGCTCACCACCTTGGGGACAGGACTACGAGCAGTACTTC.

V and J are TRBV5-1 and TRBJ1-1, with TRBD1 matching over 7 bases. The CDR3 is 17 residues long. Germline V gene lookup returns CDR1 SGHRS and CDR2 YFSETQ. The trim removed 8 bases at V and 10 bases at J, leaving 26 bases unmatched. The CDR3, as DNA: TGCGCCAGACCCTGGAACCACACAGGGGTTTTTAACCGACGAGCTTTCTTT. It encodes CARPWNHTGVFNRRAFF.

The table lists this clonotype with many counts. The chain has TRBV2 and TRBJ1-4; TRBD1 aligns across 9 bases. The CDR3 sequence is 14 residues long. Per germline, CDR1 SNHLY and CDR2 FYNNEI. V shed 5 bases, J shed 10 bases, and the junction held 8 bases outside the gene matches. CDR3 protein: CASSLDRGQRKLFF. The CDR3 region has the DNA TGTGCCAGCAGTTTGGACAGGGGACAGCGAAAACTGTTTTTT.

The CDR3 DNA follows: TGCGCCAGCAGGTTACAGGGGATTCCTCCCTACGAGCAGTACTTC. Translation gives CASRLQGIPPYEQYF. V is TRBV5-1 and J is TRBJ2-7; 7 bases map to TRBD1. This CDR3 has 15 amino acids. V lost 5 bases to trimming and J lost 2 bases; unmatched junction nucleotides: 10. Germline V CDR1 and CDR2: SGHRS, YFSETQ.

Notes on this clonotype: A clone one base away is much larger, so this may be a read error. The V gene is TRBV28, the J gene TRBJ2-2; the D gene is possibly TRBD1 (5 bases). The germline V and J ends were trimmed by 5 bases and 7 bases, with 14 bases remaining between them. The CDR3 has 14 amino acids. CDR1 is MDHEN, CDR2 SYDVKM, per germline. In nucleotides, the CDR3 is TGTGCCAGCAGTAATCACAGGTTCATCGGGGAGCTGTTTTTT. Translation gives CASSNHRFIGELFF.

This clonotype has at least ten counts. The chain combines TRBV27 with TRBJ2-7; the D gene is possibly TRBD1 (6 bases). Trimming left V 5 bases short and J 1 base short, with 12 bases between. Germline CDR1 MNHEY, CDR2 SMNVEV (reference sequence). This CDR3 spans 14 amino acids. In DNA form, the CDR3 reads TGTGCCAGCAGTCCGTCGACAGGATCCTACGAGCAGTACTTC. This translates into CASSPSTGSYEQYF.

This clonotype was seen at least ten times. CDR3: CASSLGGPLYGYTF. In nucleotides, the CDR3 is TGCGCCAGCAGCTTGGGGGGCCCGCTCTATGGCTACACCTTC. This chain connects TRBV5-1 to TRBJ1-2; perhaps TRBD1 as D (5 bases). This CDR3 region has 14 residues. Trimming left V 0 bases short and J 4 bases short, with 10 bases between. Looked up from germline, CDR1 is SGHRS and CDR2 is YFSETQ.

This clonotype was observed at least ten times. The chain employs TRBV6-2 or TRBV6-3 and TRBJ2-3, with 8 nucleotides matching TRBD2. V lost 4 bases and J lost 0; bases outside the gene matches: 3. The CDR3 loop spans 15 amino acids. Germline V gene data show CDR1 as MNHEY and CDR2 as SVGEGT. CDR3 amino acids: CASSWSGGSTDTQYF. The DNA of the CDR3 is TGTGCCAGCAGTTGGAGCGGGGGTAGCACAGATACGCAGTATTTT.

This clonotype was found many times. V and J are TRBV2 and TRBJ2-1; a possible D gene is TRBD2 (6 bases). V lost 4 bases to trimming and J lost 8 bases, with 15 bases between them. The germline CDR1 and CDR2 sequences are SNHLY and FYNNEI. The CDR3 is 14 amino acids. The CDR3, as DNA: TGTGCCAGCAGTGTTCGACTAGATATCGATGAGCAGTTCTTC. It yields the protein CASSVRLDIDEQFF.

The J gene is TRBJ2-2, the V gene TRBV19, with unresolved D. Germline values: CDR1 LNHDA, CDR2 SQIVND (reference sequence). V was shortened by 3 bases and J by 7 bases, with 12 bases between the two germline ends. The CDR3 sequence is 14 residues long. The chain's CDR3 is CASSILQLGGELFF. As DNA, the CDR3 is TGTGCCAGTAGTATTCTGCAATTGGGCGGGGAGCTGTTTTTT.

This clonotype was detected ten times or more. The V and J genes are TRBV9 and TRBJ2-5; D not resolved. This CDR3 region has 14 residues. Trimming took off 0 bases at V and 9 bases at J, with 15 bases between the two ends. The germline V gene has CDR1 SGDLS and CDR2 YYNGEE. The CDR3 DNA reads TGTGCCAGCAGCGTAGGTGTTGGCGTAGGGTCCCAGTACTTC. Amino acid sequence: CASSVGVGVGSQYF.

This clonotype was seen repeatedly, ten times or more. V gene TRBV24-1 combines with J gene TRBJ2-3, with D possibly being TRBD1 (6 bases). The CDR3 is 16 amino acids. The V end was cut by 2 bases, the J end by 0 bases, with 11 bases between. Germline V gives CDR1 KGHDR, CDR2 SFDVKD. Here the CDR3 reads CATSDSGHLSTDTQYF. CDR3 nucleotide sequence: TGTGCCACCAGTGATTCGGGACACCTTAGCACAGATACGCAGTATTTT.

This clonotype was recorded many times. The chain employs TRBV30 and TRBJ2-7; 8 nucleotides align to TRBD2. In germline, CDR1 is GTSNPN, CDR2 SVGIG (reference sequence). This CDR3 has 14 amino acids. J gave up 1 base and V 4 bases, and 6 bases lay outside the gene matches. CDR3 sequence: CAWMPGLGSYEQYF. The CDR3 bases are TGTGCCTGGATGCCGGGACTAGGATCCTACGAGCAGTACTTC.

This clonotype was counted once. The chain carries TRBV28 and TRBJ2-2; 10 bases are shared with TRBD2. CDR1 MDHEN and CDR2 SYDVKM come from the germline V gene. J lost 6 bases, V lost 5 bases, and 9 bases had no gene match. This CDR3 spans 16 amino acids. The CDR3 spells CASSPYASGRAGELFF. CDR3 nucleotide sequence: TGTGCCAGCAGTCCCTATGCGAGCGGGAGGGCCGGGGAGCTGTTTTTT.

This clonotype was recorded at least ten times. The chain has TRBV12-3 or TRBV12-4 and TRBJ2-3, with TRBD2 identical over 7 bases. This CDR3 contains 18 residues. V dropped 2 bases and J dropped 1; count of bases not matched to a gene: 12. The CDR3 sequence is CASSLNSGGGPGTDTQYF. CDR3 nucleotides: TGTGCCAGCAGTTTAAACTCTGGGGGAGGGCCAGGCACAGATACGCAGTATTTT.

The chain has TRBV4-3 and TRBJ2-7; no clear D. The CDR3 is 15 amino acids. Germline V gene data show CDR1 as LGHNA and CDR2 as YSLEER. Deletions cut 4 bases from V and 4 bases from J, with 17 bases between. The CDR3 nucleotides read TGCGCCAGCAGCCCCCAGGTGGCGGATGGGTACGAGCAGTACTTC. It translates to CASSPQVADGYEQYF.

This clonotype was detected only a few times. This rearrangement joins TRBV19 to TRBJ1-5, with 7 bases lining up with TRBD1. Losses at the gene ends were 3 bases for V and 7 bases for J; bases not matched to a gene: 9. Germline CDR1 reads LNHDA; CDR2 reads SQIVND (reference sequence). The CDR3 consists of 15 residues. CDR3 loop: CASSIQRQGGQPQHF. In DNA, the CDR3 is TGTGCCAGTAGTATCCAAAGACAGGGTGGACAGCCCCAGCATTTT.

This clonotype has only a few counts. V and J are TRBV5-5 and TRBJ1-2; D call uncertain. Trimming took 0 bases from V and 5 from J, leaving 8 bases between them. The CDR3 length is 13 residues. Germline V gene data show CDR1 as SGHKS and CDR2 as YYEKEE (reference sequence). The CDR3 reads CASSLVSMYGYTF. CDR3 coding DNA: TGTGCCAGCAGCTTGGTATCCATGTATGGCTACACCTTC.

Many counts were recorded for this clonotype. The chain is built from TRBV7-9 and TRBJ2-2; D remains unclear. Germline CDR1 SEHNR, CDR2 FQNEAQ (reference sequence). Trimming stripped 2 bases from V and 0 bases from J, with 4 bases between. The CDR3 extends over 14 amino acids. The DNA of the CDR3 is TGTGCCAGCAGCTTACTCACGAACACCGGGGAGCTGTTTTTT. Translating it yields CASSLLTNTGELFF.

About this clonotype: A much larger clone lies one base from this, so it may be a read error. The V and J genes are TRBV12-5 and TRBJ1-4, with a possible D match to TRBD1 (6 bases). The CDR3 is made up of 15 amino acids. The germline V gene has CDR1 LGHNT and CDR2 FRNRAP. DNA of the CDR3: TGTGCTAGTGGTCTGGTTTCAGGGGCGGGTGAAAAACTGTTTTTT. Translating gives CASGLVSGAGEKLFF.

A single count supports this clonotype. The J gene is TRBJ2-7, the V gene TRBV7-9; the D gene is possibly TRBD1 (6 bases). The V end lost 5 bases, the J end lost 7 bases, and 18 bases lay between the germline ends. The CDR3 spans 14 residues. Per the germline V gene, CDR1 is SEHNR and CDR2 is FQNEAQ (reference sequence). Written as DNA, the CDR3 is TGTGCCAGCAGCACTCCAGGGGAAGGCTTTGAGCAGTACTTC. Translated, it gives CASSTPGEGFEQYF.